Below, 9 T cell receptor beta chains from the same sample are listed, as sequenced in a study of CD8+CD57+ T cells in acquired aplastic anemia. Profiling that covered TCR beta VDJ and CDR3 relied on genomic DNA as its template. TCRdb used MiXCR to reprocess the reads, holding one entry per CDR3 protein. The profile shows 260,000 or so distinct CDR3 sequences, around 43% of them singletons. Patients picked for sequencing had shown CD8+CD57+ cell expansion detected by flow cytometry. Sequencing input: sorted CD4+, CD8+, or CD8+CD57+ T cells (not recorded which) from PBMCs. The receptor set was obtained from a human donor with aplastic anemia.

As regards this clonotype: A much more abundant neighbour one base away suggests this may be a read error. In this CDR3 the conserved last residue, phenylalanine or tryptophan, is missing, so a read error is likely. The genes are TRBV7-9 and TRBJ1-1; the D gene is possibly TRBD1 (6 bases). The CDR3 is 14 residues long. V was shortened by 5 bases and J by 6 bases, with 16 bases between the two germline ends. The germline gives CDR1 SEHNR, CDR2 FQNEAQ (reference sequence). CDR3 residues: CASSPEGGLAEAFS. DNA of the CDR3: TGTGCCAGCAGCCCAGAGGGGGGGCTTGCTGAAGCTTTCTCT.

The rearrangement joins TRBV20-1 to TRBJ1-2; TRBD1 agrees at 9 bases. J lost 3 bases, V lost 7 bases, and 6 bases had no gene match. The CDR3 runs 13 residues. The germline gives CDR1 DFQATT, CDR2 SNEGSKA (reference sequence). The CDR3 region has the DNA TGCAGTGACCCTGACAGGGGGGACTATGGCTACACCTTC. The encoded protein is CSDPDRGDYGYTF.

The rearrangement uses TRBV25-1 and TRBJ2-3; TRBD2 matches at 13 bases. Per the germline V gene, CDR1 is MGHDK and CDR2 is SYGVNS. The CDR3 is made up of 16 amino acids. This CDR3 is CARDRLAGGGTDTQYF. The CDR3 DNA is TGTGCTAGGGACAGACTAGCGGGAGGAGGGACAGATACGCAGTATTTT.

This clonotype came up many times. The CDR3 bases are TGTGCCAGCAGCCCCAATCTTGACAGGGGCCAGACCCAGTACTTC. This codes for CASSPNLDRGQTQYF. This chain links TRBV7-9 with TRBJ2-5; TRBD1 agrees at 8 bases. The CDR3 has 15 amino acids. The trim removed 5 bases at V and 6 bases at J, leaving 11 bases unmatched. CDR1 and CDR2 (germline): SEHNR, FQNEAQ (reference sequence).

The CDR3 nucleotides read TGTGCCAGCAGCCCCGAGGGACTAGCGGGGGGCACGCAGTATTTT. Protein product: CASSPEGLAGGTQYF. The chain combines TRBV25-1 with TRBJ2-3, with 15 bases lining up with TRBD2. Unmatched junction bases numbered 7, after V lost 6 bases and J lost 9 bases. The CDR3 totals 15 residues. CDR1 is MGHDK and CDR2 is SYGVNS in the germline V gene. Drawing the rest from reference TRBV25-1 and TRBJ2-3, the complete variable domain is EADIYQTPRYLVIGTGKKITLECSQTMGHDKMYWYQQDPGMELHLIHYSYGVNSTEKGDLSSESTVSRIRTEHFPLTLESARPSHTSQYLCASSPEGLAGGTQYFGPGTRLTVL.

The gene calls are TRBV10-3 and TRBJ2-5; 8 bases fit TRBD1. This CDR3 has 15 amino acids. The V gene's germline CDR1 is ENHRY and CDR2 SYGVKD. After removal of 6 bases from V and 5 bases from J, the junction contained 11 bases not matched to a gene. The CDR3 here is CAISPRAGGRETQYF. The CDR3 DNA reads TGTGCCATCAGCCCGAGGGCAGGGGGCCGGGAGACCCAGTACTTC.

This clonotype was seen repeatedly, ten times or more. The chain carries TRBV12-3 or TRBV12-4 and TRBJ2-7, with TRBD2 matching over 8 bases. The CDR3 spans 14 residues. The ends lost 3 bases at V and 3 bases at J; junction bases unmatched: 4. CDR3 nucleotides: TGTGCCAGCAGTTTCGGCGGGAGGCTCTACGAGCAGTACTTC. Amino acid sequence: CASSFGGRLYEQYF.

The genes are TRBV9 and TRBJ2-3; 8 bases line up with TRBD2. V dropped 0 bases and J dropped 3; count of bases not matched to a gene: 6. Per germline, CDR1 SGDLS and CDR2 YYNGEE. The CDR3 totals 16 residues. The CDR3 DNA is TGTGCCAGCAGCGTAGGGGTTAGCGGGGCGACAGATACGCAGTATTTT. Translated, it gives CASSVGVSGATDTQYF.

This clonotype has a count of ten or more. This chain links TRBV20-1 with TRBJ1-4, with D perhaps matching TRBD1 (5 bases). CDR3 length: 14 amino acids. V lost 5 bases, J lost 8 bases, and 18 bases lay in between. From germline, CDR1 is DFQATT and CDR2 SNEGSKA (reference sequence). CDR3 coding DNA: TGCAGTGCTGTTGACAGAGTCGTACAAGAAAAACTGTTTTTT. It translates to CSAVDRVVQEKLFF.